Sequencing of this TCR beta chain was carried out in a study of blood T cell repertoires in COVID-19. Original handling: Cell counts per sample came from amplifying reference gene primers. The repertoire was sequenced with immunoSEQ multiplex PCR; TCRdb's copy has only in-frame clones and lacks some. V and J calls and clone size come straight from that table; D and trimming were deduced from the DNA. The data show 90,000 or so clones, roughly nine tenths seen once. CDR1 is SGHTA and CDR2 is FQGTGA in the germline V gene. The V end lost 2 bases, the J end lost 5 bases, and 10 bases lay between the germline ends. The CDR3 sequence is 14 residues long.

The sequence was collected from a human donor with active COVID-19. The donor label of this sample is uncertain. The genes are TRBV7-3 and TRBJ2-1; tentatively, D is TRBD2 (5 bases). Sequencing was performed on peripheral blood. The CDR3, as DNA: TGTGCCAGCAGCTTATTTGCGGGCCACAATGAGCAGTTCTTC. It translates to CASSLFAGHNEQFF. The full variable domain, rest sourced from reference TRBV7-3 and TRBJ2-1, is GAGVSQTPSNKVTEKGKYVELRCDPISGHTALYWYRQSLGQGPEFLIYFQGTGAADDSGLPNDRFFAVRPEGSVSTLKIQRTERGDSAVYLCASSLFAGHNEQFFGPGTRLTVL.